These 15 T cell receptor beta chains originate from one sample sequenced in a study of technical replicates of blood from a few donors. The data were produced by immunoSEQ multiplex PCR, yet TCRdb's version contains in-frame clones alone and is incomplete. The sample yields tens of thousands of clones, over 80% seen once. Sequenced sample: PBMCs. These receptors originate from a human donor in good health. Some clones in this sample may be carry-over from other donors' samples.

The chain joins TRBV18 to TRBJ2-1; D is possibly TRBD1 (5 bases). Germline V gene data show CDR1 as KGHSH and CDR2 as LQKENI. Trimming shortened V by 2 bases and J by 8 bases, and 10 bases separated the two germline ends. The CDR3 consists of 13 residues. The CDR3 bases are TGTGCCAGCTCACCAGGCAGGGCCCATGAGCAGTTCTTC. It translates to CASSPGRAHEQFF.

The chain couples TRBV7-2 to TRBJ2-1; maybe TRBD1 (5 bases). The V and J ends lost 1 base and 9 bases respectively, with 13 bases between them. The CDR3 totals 14 residues. The germline gives CDR1 SGHTA, CDR2 FQGNSA. The CDR3 is CASSLGVGVAEQFF. CDR3 in DNA: TGTGCCAGCAGCTTAGGAGTAGGGGTTGCTGAGCAGTTCTTC.

The genes are TRBV10-3 and TRBJ2-1; D is unclear. The V end was cut by 4 bases, the J end by 7 bases, with 5 bases between. The V gene's germline CDR1 is ENHRY and CDR2 SYGVKD. CDR3 size: 11 residues. The chain's CDR3 is CAISGSNEQFF. DNA of the CDR3: TGTGCCATCAGTGGTTCTAATGAGCAGTTCTTC.

The chain is built from TRBV5-1 and TRBJ2-3; D is unresolved. V lost 4 bases, J lost 0 bases, and 9 bases lay in between. The CDR3 sequence is 14 residues long. Looked up from germline, CDR1 is SGHRS and CDR2 is YFSETQ. CDR3 protein: CASSPVVSTDTQYF. The DNA for the CDR3 is TGCGCCAGCAGCCCCGTCGTAAGCACAGATACGCAGTATTTT.

The gene calls are TRBV5-1 and TRBJ1-1, with D unclear. The CDR3 consists of 14 residues. Germline CDR1 and CDR2: SGHRS and YFSETQ. Deletions cut 0 bases from V and 2 bases from J, with 8 bases between. The CDR3 reads CASSLGAGNTEAFF. The CDR3 region has the DNA TGCGCCAGCAGCTTGGGGGCGGGTAACACTGAAGCTTTCTTT.

The V and J genes are TRBV11-3 and TRBJ2-6, with TRBD1 identical over 11 bases. The CDR3 totals 17 residues. Germline V gives CDR1 SGHNT, CDR2 YENEEA. J lost 2 bases, V lost 5 bases, and 5 bases had no gene match. The CDR3 region has the DNA TGTGCCAGCAGCCCTAGGACAGGGGGCGCTGGGGCCAACGTCCTGACTTTC. Translated: CASSPRTGGAGANVLTF.

In this sample, this clone turned up a few times. This chain uses TRBV6-5 with TRBJ1-2; 8 bases are a match to TRBD1. Germline CDR1 is MNHEY and CDR2 is SVGAGI. Trimming cost V 6 bases and J 4 bases; bases outside gene matches: 7. The CDR3 length is 14 residues. The CDR3 region is CASRTGQGSYGYTF. The CDR3 DNA is TGTGCCAGCAGAACAGGACAGGGAAGCTATGGCTACACCTTC.

This chain connects TRBV6-5 to TRBJ2-2; D not certain. Trimming removed 8 bases at V and 1 base at J, with 11 bases between. CDR1 and CDR2 (germline): MNHEY, SVGAGI. The CDR3 extends over 14 amino acids. The CDR3 DNA follows: TGTGCCAGCCAAAGGCAGCGGAACACCGGGGAGCTGTTTTTT. This translates into CASQRQRNTGELFF.

V is TRBV7-6 and J is TRBJ1-5; D perhaps matches TRBD1 (6 bases). V lost 2 bases to trimming and J lost 3 bases, with 8 bases between them. The CDR3 sequence is 14 residues long. Germline V CDR1 and CDR2: SGHVS, FNYEAQ. Here the CDR3 DNA reads TGTGCCAGCAGCTTAAACAGGGACAATCAGCCCCAGCATTTT. As protein: CASSLNRDNQPQHF.

This clone was detected a few times. This rearrangement joins TRBV4-3 to TRBJ1-3; 10 bases are shared with TRBD1. Trimming at V came to 8 bases and at J to 3 bases, leaving 4 bases not matched to a gene. Looked up from germline, CDR1 is LGHNA and CDR2 is YSLEER. This CDR3 has 14 residues. The CDR3 coding sequence is TGCGCCAGCGGCGACAGGGGGCTTGGAAACACCATATATTTT. It specifies CASGDRGLGNTIYF.

This clone showed up just once. The chain is built from TRBV13 and TRBJ1-6; 12 bases are a match to TRBD1. Germline lookup yields CDR1 PRHDT and CDR2 FYEKMQ (reference sequence). The CDR3 contains 15 residues. Trimming removed 5 bases from V and 7 bases from J; junction bases left unmatched: 3. The CDR3 DNA sequence: TGTGCCAGCAGCCGCGGGACAGGGGGCAATTCACCCCTCCACTTT. Its protein product is CASSRGTGGNSPLHF.

This rearrangement joins TRBV2 to TRBJ2-1; TRBD2 matches at 12 bases. V lost 5 bases to trimming and J lost 7 bases; unmatched junction nucleotides: 6. Germline loops: CDR1 SNHLY, CDR2 FYNNEI. CDR3 size: 15 residues. CDR3 DNA: TGTGCCAGCAGTTCAGCTAGCGGGGGGGGGAATGAGCAGTTCTTC. The encoded protein is CASSSASGGGNEQFF.

This chain uses TRBV7-8 with TRBJ1-6; D unresolved. The germline gives CDR1 SGHVS, CDR2 FQNEAQ. Between the trimmed V and J ends, which lost 0 bases and 7 bases, there was a span of 19 bases. The CDR3 is made up of 18 amino acids. The DNA for the CDR3 is TGTGCCAGCAGCTTAGCGCGGCTTGGCGCACGCGGGAATTCACCCCTCCACTTT. It is translated as CASSLARLGARGNSPLHF.

The DNA of the CDR3 is TGCGCCAGCAGCCAAGAGGGAATGAGAGCGGGAGACACAGATACGCAGTATTTT. Translating it yields CASSQEGMRAGDTDTQYF. This chain joins TRBV4-1 and TRBJ2-3, with TRBD2 identical over 8 bases. CDR1 is MGHRA and CDR2 is YSYEKL in the germline V gene. CDR3 length: 18 amino acids. V was pared by 0 bases and J by 2 bases, with 10 bases of the junction left unmatched.

This chain uses TRBV4-3 with TRBJ1-1, with unresolved D. This CDR3 has 14 amino acids. V gave up 1 base and J gave up 3 bases, with 9 bases separating them. CDR1 is LGHNA, CDR2 YSLEER, per germline. CDR3 sequence reads: CASSQVASYTEAFF. CDR3 DNA sequence: TGCGCCAGCAGCCAAGTTGCCAGTTACACTGAAGCTTTCTTT.